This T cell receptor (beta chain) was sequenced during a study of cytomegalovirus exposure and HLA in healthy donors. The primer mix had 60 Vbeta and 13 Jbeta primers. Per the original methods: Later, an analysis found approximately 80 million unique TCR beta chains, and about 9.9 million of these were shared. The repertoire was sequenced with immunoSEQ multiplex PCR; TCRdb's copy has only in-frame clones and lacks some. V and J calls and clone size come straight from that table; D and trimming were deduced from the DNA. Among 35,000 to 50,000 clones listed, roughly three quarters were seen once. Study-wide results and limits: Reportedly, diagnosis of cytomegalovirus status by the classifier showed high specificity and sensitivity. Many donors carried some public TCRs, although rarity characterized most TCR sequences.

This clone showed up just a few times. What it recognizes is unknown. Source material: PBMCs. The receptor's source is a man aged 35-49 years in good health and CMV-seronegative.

In DNA, the CDR3 is TGTGCCAGCAGCCCGGACAGATACTATGGCTACACCTTC. Translating gives CASSPDRYYGYTF. The chain combines TRBV7-2 with TRBJ1-2; tentative D call: TRBD1 (6 bases). The germline V and J ends were trimmed by 5 bases and 3 bases, with 10 bases remaining between them. The CDR3 sequence is 13 residues long. CDR1 and CDR2 from the germline V gene are SGHTA and FQGNSA. The full variable domain, with the rest looked up from reference TRBV7-2 and TRBJ1-2, is GAGVSQSPSNKVTEKGKDVELRCDPISGHTALYWYRQSLGQGLEFLIYFQGNSAPDKSGLPSDRFSAERTGGSVSTLTIQRTQQEDSAVYLCASSPDRYYGYTFGSGTRLTVV.